The sequence of this T cell receptor (beta chain) was determined in a study of cytomegalovirus exposure and HLA in healthy donors. About this clone itself: Its matching antigen is unknown.

Study-wide findings and caveats: The authors listed 150 to 200 TCR beta chains as cytomegalovirus-associated. In vitro work confirmed that three CMV-associated chains recognize CMV antigens. The classifier was said to identify cytomegalovirus status with high specificity and sensitivity.

Germline CDR1 reads LNHDA; CDR2 reads SQIVND (reference sequence). The CDR3 length is 15 residues. Trimming shortened V by 4 bases and J by 3 bases, and 15 bases separated the two germline ends. While the first cohort had several hundred subjects, the donors belonged to the separate validation cohort of about 120 subjects. Generated by immunoSEQ multiplex PCR, the TCRdb table keeps only in-frame clones and is missing some. The data contain roughly 200,000 clones, about 89% of them singletons. The chain recombines TRBV19 with TRBJ1-2; D gene ambiguous. Sequencing used PBMCs. The TCR was taken from a man aged 25-45 years in good health and CMV-seropositive. In DNA form, the CDR3 reads TGTGCCAGTAGTAAGAACTCGCTGGTGTACTATGGCTACACCTTC. Translation gives CASSKNSLVYYGYTF.